This T cell receptor (beta chain) was recovered during a study of shared clonotypes between healthy human individuals. Overall study results and limits: Specimens sampled were limited to blood, with tissue repertoires likely differing.

Repertoires were generated with immunoSEQ multiplex PCR, while TCRdb's copy carries only in-frame clones and drops some. Of 2,500,000 or so clones detected, about 92% appear once; the ten largest clones hold around 0.14%. With respect to this clone: Its antigen remains unidentified. Other DNA variants within this sample encode the same CDR3.

The CDR3 runs 13 residues. V was pared by 0 bases and J by 4 bases, with 6 bases between. Germline CDR1 reads MNHEY; CDR2 reads SVGAGI. Sequenced input: naive CD4+ T cells sorted from blood. Noted subset: CD45RA+ positively selected. The chain is built from TRBV6-5 and TRBJ1-2, with TRBD1 as a possible D gene (6 bases). This sequence was found in a man between 18 and 35 years old in good health. The CDR3 sequence: CASSYSTGYGYTF. The CDR3 coding sequence is TGTGCCAGCAGTTACTCGACAGGCTATGGCTACACCTTC.